The 8 T cell receptor beta chains presented below share a single source sample, sequenced in a study of technical replicates of blood from a handful of donors. The protocol was immunoSEQ multiplex PCR, while the TCRdb copy is restricted to in-frame clones and leaves out a portion. The sample lists roughly 60,000 clones, less than 90% seen once, with about 5.4% in the top ten. Sequenced material: PBMCs. These receptors all stem from a human donor in good health. Some clones in this sample may be carry-over from other donors' samples.

This chain uses TRBV7-3 with TRBJ2-3; 7 bases align to TRBD2. Germline CDR1 and CDR2: SGHTA and FQGTGA. The CDR3 contains 16 residues. Trimming at V came to 5 bases and at J to 0 bases, leaving 8 bases not matched to a gene. CDR3 sequence reads: CASSPSGLTSTDTQYF. The CDR3 DNA sequence: TGTGCCAGCAGCCCATCGGGACTAACTAGCACAGATACGCAGTATTTT.

The rearrangement uses TRBV2 and TRBJ2-1; 13 nucleotides align to TRBD2. The CDR3 spans 17 residues. Trimming took 7 bases from V and 6 from J; bases not matched to a gene: 12. In germline, CDR1 is SNHLY, CDR2 FYNNEI. The CDR3 DNA is TGTGCCAGCACCGCCCGGACTAGCGGGAGAGGGGGCAATGAGCAGTTCTTC. This gives the protein CASTARTSGRGGNEQFF.

The genes are TRBV4-1 and TRBJ1-2; no firm D call. V was cut by 1 base and J by 4 bases, with 7 bases left in between. CDR1 MGHRA and CDR2 YSYEKL come from the germline V gene. This CDR3 contains 13 residues. The CDR3 nucleotides read TGCGCCAGCAGCCAAGCGGTCGCCTATGGCTACACCTTC. Translating gives CASSQAVAYGYTF.

This clone appeared a single time. The chain carries TRBV5-6 and TRBJ2-1; 9 bases are a match to TRBD2. Germline V gene data show CDR1 as SGHDT and CDR2 as YYEEEE. This CDR3 comprises 15 residues. V lost 4 bases to trimming and J lost 9 bases; unmatched junction nucleotides: 11. CDR3: CASSRRAGGGSEQFF. The CDR3 DNA is TGTGCCAGCAGCCGCCGGGCGGGAGGGGGTAGTGAGCAGTTCTTC.

For the CDR3, the DNA is TGTGCCAGCAGCCCCAGGGGCCCGAACACCGGGGAGCTGTTTTTT. It is translated as CASSPRGPNTGELFF. V and J are TRBV25-1 and TRBJ2-2, with a possible D match to TRBD1 (6 bases). Trimming shortened V by 6 bases and J by 0 bases, and 11 bases separated the two germline ends. There are 15 residues in the CDR3. CDR1 and CDR2 from the germline V gene are MGHDK and SYGVNS.

The rearrangement uses TRBV5-1 and TRBJ1-1; D not certain. Germline CDR1 and CDR2: SGHRS and YFSETQ. The CDR3 has 13 amino acids. Trimming removed 7 bases from V and 1 base from J, with 11 bases in between. CDR3 loop: CASRPGPNTEAFF. The CDR3 nucleotides are TGCGCCAGCCGTCCGGGTCCGAACACTGAAGCTTTCTTT.

This clone occurred once. V and J are TRBV2 and TRBJ2-2; TRBD2 aligns across 9 bases. The CDR3 runs to 15 residues. CDR1 is SNHLY, CDR2 FYNNEI, per germline. V was clipped by 0 bases and J by 6 bases; unmatched bases: 2. DNA for the CDR3: TGTGCCAGCAGTGAAGCGCGGGGGGGGGCCGGGGAGCTGTTTTTT. It yields the protein CASSEARGGAGELFF.

The rearrangement links TRBV30 to TRBJ2-3; TRBD2 aligns across 9 bases. Germline lookup yields CDR1 GTSNPN and CDR2 SVGIG (reference sequence). The length of the CDR3 is 16 residues. The trim removed 2 bases at V and 2 bases at J, leaving 8 bases unmatched. CDR3: CAWSLPGLAITDTQYF. CDR3 bases: TGTGCCTGGAGTCTCCCAGGACTAGCGATCACAGATACGCAGTATTTT.